The 19 T cell receptor beta chains presented below share a single source sample, sequenced in a study of Graves' ophthalmopathy and Graves' hyperthyroidism. RNA transcripts provided the template for amplifying TCR beta CDR3 regions. HTBI primers were used in a first-round RT-PCR, which preceded a second-round multiplex PCR. MiXCR was run by TCRdb on the multiplex PCR reads, yielding one entry per CDR3 protein. The repertoire holds 400,000 to 450,000 distinct CDR3 sequences, around a fifth seen once, with 2.5% to 3.5% in the top ten. Sequenced input: peripheral blood. These TCRs come from a woman aged 18-29 years with stable Graves' hyperthyroidism.

This clonotype was recorded only once. The chain employs TRBV6-1 and TRBJ1-5; 8 nucleotides align to TRBD1. This CDR3 spans 14 amino acids. Germline-derived CDR1 and CDR2 are MNHNS and SASEGT. V trimming: 4 bases; J trimming: 5 bases; junction bases outside the gene matches: 4. The CDR3 DNA reads TGTGCCAGCAGTGCCAGGGGGCGAGATCAGCCCCAGCATTTT. Encoded protein: CASSARGRDQPQHF.

This clonotype was detected many times. The chain employs TRBV7-2 and TRBJ2-7; 7 nucleotides match TRBD2. The V and J ends lost 5 bases and 3 bases, in that order; junction bases with no gene match: 10. Germline V gives CDR1 SGHTA, CDR2 FQGNSA. The CDR3 loop spans 15 amino acids. This CDR3 is CASSPGLAEFYEQYF. In DNA, the CDR3 is TGTGCCAGCAGCCCCGGTCTAGCGGAGTTCTACGAGCAGTACTTC.

This clonotype was recorded many times. This chain uses TRBV15 with TRBJ2-7; TRBD2 matches 12 bases. Germline V gives CDR1 LNHNV, CDR2 YYDKDF (reference sequence). The CDR3 spans 16 residues. V lost 0 bases, J lost 7 bases, and 7 bases stayed unmatched. CDR3 nucleotide sequence: TGTGCCACCAGCAGAGATGGGGCTAGCGGGAGGGAGGAGCAGTACTTC. Amino acids: CATSRDGASGREEQYF.

This clonotype was detected ten times or more. The chain combines TRBV28 with TRBJ1-5; D call uncertain. Germline-derived CDR1 and CDR2 are MDHEN and SYDVKM. The CDR3 spans 15 residues. The V and J ends lost 6 bases and 0 bases respectively, with 12 bases between them. The CDR3 loop is CASRLTWDSNQPQHF. The CDR3 nucleotides read TGTGCCAGCAGGCTGACCTGGGATAGCAATCAGCCCCAGCATTTT.

Comments on this clonotype: A much larger clone differs by one base, so this may be a read error. The chain carries TRBV4-3 and TRBJ1-2, with a weak D call TRBD1 (6 bases). Trimming removed 0 bases from V and 3 bases from J, with 14 bases in between. CDR1 is LGHNA and CDR2 is YSLEER in the germline V gene. The CDR3 covers 16 residues. The CDR3 protein is CASSQDRDIVHYGYTF. CDR3 bases: TGCGCCAGCAGCCAAGACCGGGACATCGTTCACTATGGCTACACCTTC.

This clonotype was recorded at least ten times. The chain uses TRBV15 and TRBJ2-7, with 7 positions matching TRBD2. J gave up 5 bases and V 0 bases, and 10 bases lay outside the gene matches. Germline V gene lookup returns CDR1 LNHNV and CDR2 YYDKDF (reference sequence). The CDR3 is 16 residues long. The CDR3 is CATSRDLRLAGDEQYF. CDR3 nucleotide sequence: TGTGCCACCAGCAGAGATCTTCGACTAGCTGGGGACGAGCAGTACTTC.

This clonotype was seen ten or more times. The chain links TRBV9 to TRBJ2-7, with unresolved D. V lost 4 bases, J lost 1 base, and 9 bases lay in between. This CDR3 region has 13 residues. Germline V lookup: CDR1 SGDLS, CDR2 YYNGEE. In nucleotides, the CDR3 is TGTGCCAGCAGCCCCCGGAATTCCTACGAGCAGTACTTC. This codes for CASSPRNSYEQYF.

This clonotype was found many times. The chain uses TRBV28 and TRBJ1-2; unclear D gene. Germline V lookup: CDR1 MDHEN, CDR2 SYDVKM. This CDR3 spans 15 amino acids. The V gene lost 5 bases and the J gene lost 1 base, with 14 bases spanning the gap. The DNA of the CDR3 is TGTGCCAGCAGTAGCCCCAGGAGACTTAACTATGGCTACACCTTC. Its translation is CASSSPRRLNYGYTF.

This clonotype was picked up many times. The genes are TRBV7-2 and TRBJ2-7, with D unresolved. Trimming removed 4 bases at V and 6 bases at J, with 10 bases between. This CDR3 is 12 amino acids long. Germline V gene lookup returns CDR1 SGHTA and CDR2 FQGNSA. The CDR3, as DNA: TGTGCCAGCAGCTCTCAGCGAACCGAGCAGTACTTC. It codes for CASSSQRTEQYF.

The rearrangement links TRBV15 to TRBJ1-1; D is undetermined. This CDR3 has 11 amino acids. The ends were cut back, 1 base at V and 5 bases at J, with 2 bases in the middle. Germline V gene sequence: CDR1 LNHNV, CDR2 YYDKDF (reference sequence). Here the CDR3 DNA reads TGTGCCACCAGCAGAGGTACTGAAGCTTTCTTT. Amino acids: CATSRGTEAFF.

In this sample, this clonotype turned up many times. This rearrangement joins TRBV6-1 to TRBJ1-5; 12 nucleotides agree with TRBD1. The length of the CDR3 is 16 residues. CDR1 MNHNS and CDR2 SASEGT come from the germline V gene. Germline trimming cut 4 bases from V and 7 bases from J; bases unmatched to any gene: 8. As DNA, the CDR3 is TGTGCCAGCAGTGCCCGGGACAGGGGGCTGCGGCAGCCCCAGCATTTT. Protein product: CASSARDRGLRQPQHF.

This clonotype was recorded many times. The J gene is TRBJ1-2, the V gene TRBV5-1; D uncertain. Trimming took 6 bases from V and 6 from J, leaving 12 bases between them. The CDR3 length is 12 residues. Germline assignment: CDR1 SGHRS and CDR2 YFSETQ. CDR3 region: CASTGGIHGYTF. Here the CDR3 DNA reads TGCGCCAGCACAGGAGGGATCCATGGCTACACCTTC. Full variable domain (remainder filled in from reference TRBV5-1 and TRBJ1-2): KAGVTQTPRYLIKTRGQQVTLSCSPISGHRSVSWYQQTPGQGLQFLFEYFSETQRNKGNFPGRFSGRQFSNSRSEMNVSTLELGDSALYLCASTGGIHGYTFGSGTRLTVV.

This clonotype was seen at least ten times. This chain uses TRBV20-1 with TRBJ2-7, with 7 bases identical to TRBD2. CDR3 length: 13 residues. With 5 bases clipped from V and 5 bases from J, the junction kept 9 bases outside the gene matches. Germline V gene lookup returns CDR1 DFQATT and CDR2 SNEGSKA (reference sequence). The CDR3 DNA reads TGCAGTGCTGATCCTTCGGGAGGCCACGAGCAGTACTTC. It codes for CSADPSGGHEQYF.

This chain joins TRBV29-1 and TRBJ2-5; no definite D call. Trimming pared 3 bases from V and 4 bases from J, leaving 15 bases between. CDR3 length: 14 amino acids. Per the germline V gene, CDR1 is SQVTM and CDR2 is ANQGSEA. The DNA for the CDR3 is TGCAGCGTTGAGGACGGCGTGGCTGGAGAGACCCAGTACTTC. Protein: CSVEDGVAGETQYF.

This clonotype was seen repeatedly, ten times or more. The rearrangement uses TRBV2 and TRBJ1-2, with TRBD1 matching over 10 bases. This CDR3 is 13 amino acids long. In germline, CDR1 is SNHLY, CDR2 FYNNEI. The junction had 2 bases not matched to a gene; V was cut back by 6 bases and J by 4 bases. The CDR3 sequence: CASRGTGAYGYTF. DNA for the CDR3: TGTGCCAGCAGAGGGACAGGGGCCTATGGCTACACCTTC.

The V call is TRBV5-1, the J call TRBJ2-7, with a possible D match to TRBD1 (5 bases). The CDR3 covers 14 residues. V lost 1 base, J lost 5 bases, and 13 bases lay in between. Germline CDR1 reads SGHRS; CDR2 reads YFSETQ. CDR3 region: CASSLRLDINEQYF. The DNA for the CDR3 is TGCGCCAGCAGCTTGAGACTGGACATCAACGAGCAGTACTTC.

This clonotype was observed many times. This chain connects TRBV30 to TRBJ2-7; D gene unclear. This CDR3 is 12 amino acids long. V lost 3 bases and J 6 bases, leaving 12 bases between the germline ends. Germline lookup yields CDR1 GTSNPN and CDR2 SVGIG (reference sequence). The CDR3 DNA reads TGTGCCTGGAGCGCCACCCTATCCGAGCAGTACTTC. Its protein is CAWSATLSEQYF.

The table lists this clonotype with many counts. J is TRBJ2-2 and V is TRBV28; possible D gene TRBD1, 6 bases. CDR3 length: 14 amino acids. Germline-derived CDR1 and CDR2 are MDHEN and SYDVKM. Trimming cost V 3 bases and J 4 bases, with 9 bases left between them. The CDR3 DNA follows: TGTGCCAGCAGTTTCAGGGGTTTCACCGGGGAGCTGTTTTTT. It encodes CASSFRGFTGELFF.

This clonotype was detected many times. The chain is built from TRBV2 and TRBJ2-2; TRBD1 matches 9 bases. Germline assignment: CDR1 SNHLY and CDR2 FYNNEI. V shed 6 bases and J 10 bases; nucleotides not matched to a gene: 6. This CDR3 is built from 13 residues. CDR3 sequence reads: CASSRDREEELFF. CDR3 bases: TGTGCCAGCAGCCGGGACAGGGAAGAGGAGCTGTTTTTT.